The rows below give T cell receptor beta chains drawn from one sample of a study of regulatory T cells in long-lasting Graves disease. TCRdb reprocessed the multiplex PCR reads via MiXCR and lists one record per CDR3 protein. This table has a few hundred thousand distinct CDR3 sequences, about 22% appearing once. The sample in question was peripheral blood mononuclear cells (PBMCs), obtained when the disease was refractory, from a patient treated with antithyroid drugs. All receptors derive from a female donor with Graves disease. Each CDR3 is given with its conserved first and last residue. Each record gives: D gene, J gene, V gene, clone size, CDR3 protein, CDR3 DNA. A D gene is named only where the DNA matches it firmly. Where a row states a size, it is once, few, many or the class of an expanded clone; other rows omit it.

TRBD1 TRBJ1-1 TRBV28 many CASSPSRLGTGRTEAFF TGTGCCAGCAGTCCCTCACGTCTTGGGACAGGGAGAACTGAAGCTTTCTTT
. TRBJ1-4 TRBV28 many CASTPQGFRVRNEKLFF TGTGCCAGCACTCCACAGGGTTTTCGCGTTAGGAATGAAAAACTGTTTTTT
. TRBJ1-1 TRBV19 . CASKEPPDTEAFF TGTGCCAGTAAGGAGCCGCCCGACACTGAAGCTTTCTTT
. TRBJ1-1 TRBV19 . CASSIDFGPQTNTEAFF TGTGCCAGTAGTATAGATTTCGGTCCTCAGACGAACACTGAAGCTTTCTTT
. TRBJ1-2 TRBV5-4 few CASSLWRDYTF TGTGCCAGCAGCTTATGGAGGGACTACACCTTC
. TRBJ1-2 TRBV12-3/TRBV12-4 many CASSLGTAGYTF TGTGCCAGCAGCTTAGGGACGGCTGGCTACACCTTC
. TRBJ1-1 TRBV20-1 many CSVLFAVNTEAFF TGCAGTGTTCTGTTTGCAGTGAACACTGAAGCTTTCTTT
. TRBJ1-2 TRBV5-1 . CASSQNPADSDYGYTF TGCGCCAGCAGCCAAAATCCCGCGGACAGCGACTATGGCTACACCTTC
TRBD1 TRBJ1-5 TRBV6-5 many CASSYTPDRISNQPQHF TGTGCCAGCAGTTACACCCCGGACAGGATCAGCAATCAGCCCCAGCATTTT
. TRBJ1-2 TRBV11-2 many CASSLERDYGYTF TGTGCCAGCAGCTTAGAGAGAGACTATGGCTACACCTTC
. TRBJ2-7 TRBV6-1 many CASRLSGPGSSEQYF TGTGCCAGCAGGCTGAGCGGGCCAGGGTCCTCCGAGCAGTACTTC
. TRBJ1-2 TRBV28 . CASSNRQDGYTF TGTGCCAGCAGTAACCGACAAGATGGCTACACCTTC
. TRBJ1-4 TRBV15 many CATSRGVDEKLFF TGTGCCACCAGCAGAGGGGTGGATGAAAAACTGTTTTTT
TRBD2 TRBJ2-2 TRBV15 few CATSMTSENTGELFF TGTGCCACCAGCATGACTAGCGAGAACACCGGGGAGCTGTTTTTT
. TRBJ2-3 TRBV28 . CASSTSRQDTQYF TGTGCCAGCAGTACCTCCCGTCAAGATACGCAGTATTTT
TRBD1 TRBJ2-7 TRBV13 . CASSLRDRDYEQYF TGTGCCAGCAGCTTACGGGACAGAGACTACGAGCAGTACTTC
TRBD1 TRBJ2-2 TRBV5-8 . CASSISGTGVTGELFF TGTGCCAGCAGCATATCCGGGACAGGGGTCACCGGGGAGCTGTTTTTT
. TRBJ1-5 TRBV2 . CASAEDSNQPQHF TGTGCCAGCGCTGAGGATAGCAATCAGCCCCAGCATTTT
TRBD1 TRBJ2-7 TRBV5-1 . CASSLAGTGVPYEQYF TGCGCCAGCAGCTTGGCTGGGACAGGGGTCCCCTACGAGCAGTACTTC
TRBD2 TRBJ2-7 TRBV7-2 . CASSLAAGVGSYEQYF TGTGCCAGCAGCTTAGCGGCGGGGGTCGGGTCCTACGAGCAGTACTTC
. TRBJ2-3 TRBV7-9 . CASSPPGVSTDTQYF TGTGCCAGCAGCCCCCCGGGGGTAAGCACAGATACGCAGTATTTT
TRBD1 TRBJ1-1 TRBV28 many CASRSGQGDRAFF TGTGCCAGCAGATCGGGACAGGGAGATCGAGCTTTCTTT
TRBD2 TRBJ2-5 TRBV9 . CASSGDPGLAGEETQYF TGTGCCAGCAGCGGGGATCCGGGACTAGCGGGAGAAGAGACCCAGTACTTC
. TRBJ2-7 TRBV7-2 . CASSLALGGAGEQYF TGTGCCAGCAGCTTAGCGCTCGGCGGAGCCGGGGAGCAGTACTTC
. TRBJ1-1 TRBV13 . CASSLGFPEFPEAFF TGTGCCAGCAGCCTCGGATTCCCCGAGTTCCCTGAAGCTTTCTTT
. TRBJ2-3 TRBV15 . CATSREKPTDTQYF TGTGCCACCAGCAGAGAGAAACCCACAGATACGCAGTATTTT
TRBD1 TRBJ2-7 TRBV7-9 few CASSPPGQGKEQYF TGTGCCAGCAGCCCCCCGGGACAGGGTAAAGAGCAGTACTTC
TRBD2 TRBJ2-5 TRBV5-6 few CASTRGREGRETQYF TGTGCCAGCACTCGCGGAAGGGAGGGCCGAGAGACCCAGTACTTC
TRBD2 TRBJ2-5 TRBV20-1 few CSVNRLAGVETQYF TGCAGCGTTAACAGACTAGCGGGAGTCGAGACCCAGTACTTC
. TRBJ2-7 TRBV27 . CASSFSAGPLEQYF TGTGCCAGCAGTTTTTCGGCGGGCCCCCTCGAGCAGTACTTC
. TRBJ1-1 TRBV7-9 . CASSPLREGAFF TGTGCCAGCAGCCCCCTCCGGGAAGGGGCTTTCTTT
TRBD2 TRBJ2-7 TRBV28 many CASTGGTYEQYF TGTGCCAGCACGGGGGGAACCTACGAGCAGTACTTC
. TRBJ2-3 TRBV9 . CASSEGIPTDTQYF TGTGCCAGCAGCGAGGGAATACCTACAGATACGCAGTATTTT
. TRBJ2-7 TRBV28 many CASSLRGRDEQYF TGTGCCAGCAGTTTAAGGGGGAGGGACGAGCAGTACTTC
. TRBJ1-5 TRBV7-9 few CASSLGTTRPQHF TGTGCCAGCAGCTTAGGAACGACGCGGCCCCAGCATTTT
. TRBJ1-1 TRBV7-3 many CASSLWGGENTEAFF TGTGCCAGCAGCTTATGGGGGGGCGAGAACACTGAAGCTTTCTTT
TRBD1 TRBJ1-6 TRBV6-2/TRBV6-3 few CASTEDRGRLMALHF TGTGCCAGCACGGAGGACAGGGGGCGTTTGATGGCCCTCCACTTT